This entry features one TCR beta chain sequence. Its recognized antigen is unknown. One base away there is no much larger clone; base qualities are not given. Receptor amplification or capture employed PCR. Instrument used: Illumina HiSeq 2000. TCRdb cleaned the public reads at Q25 with fastp, built clones with MiXCR and kept in-frame beta chains. Identical CDR3 protein sequences are pooled into one entry, listed with their most common genes and DNA. Within this sample are 9,500 to 12,000 distinct CDR3 sequences, with over 50% of them counted one time only. Together, the top ten hold just under 35% of the sample. Taken from cysteine to phenylalanine, the CDR3 has 17 residues. Kept here is only the CDR3 DNA, which spans 51 bases and is read in frame from base 1. From the germline V gene, CDR1 is SGHAT and CDR2 is FQNNGV. The data originate from a study of tumor-infiltrating lymphocytes in oesophageal squamous cell carcinoma (dated by TCRdb to the mid-2010s).

This TCR was sampled from a male donor with esophageal squamous cell carcinoma. This receptor chain uses TRBV11-2 and TRBJ2-5; 6 matching bases give a weak D call of TRBD2. Near its end, the DNA agrees better with TRBJ2-1, so the J call may be wrong. The sequencing input was esophageal tumor tissue. CDR3 reads: CASSHTRDSLYYNEQFF. The nucleotides are TGTGCCAGCAGCCACACCCGGGACTCCCTTTATTACAATGAGCAGTTCTTC.